The source of this TCR beta chain is a study of blood T cell repertoires in COVID-19. At the level of the study: Specimens from acute and convalescent COVID-19 originated in the United States, Italy and Spain. The cDNA or gDNA used as material had been derived from T cells, B-cell-depleted T cells, or PBMCs.

In the original workflow: Nucleated cell counts were estimated from reference gene primer amplification. Clones were sequenced by immunoSEQ multiplex PCR, and TCRdb holds only the in-frame ones, with some missing. V, J and clone size reflect that table, while D and trimming were determined from the DNA. The table includes 650,000 to 800,000 clones, more than 80% detected once. This CDR3 is built from 16 residues. Germline loops: CDR1 SGDLS, CDR2 YYNGEE. The J segment lost 6 bases and the V segment lost 3 bases, leaving 8 bases of the junction unmatched. The clonotype originates from a woman aged 18-30 years with acute or convalescent COVID-19. This chain connects TRBV9 to TRBJ2-2; TRBD1 matches 10 bases. The source material was peripheral blood. Here the CDR3 reads CASSGDRGQGAGELFF. The CDR3 DNA reads TGTGCCAGCAGCGGAGACAGGGGGCAGGGCGCCGGGGAGCTGTTTTTT.